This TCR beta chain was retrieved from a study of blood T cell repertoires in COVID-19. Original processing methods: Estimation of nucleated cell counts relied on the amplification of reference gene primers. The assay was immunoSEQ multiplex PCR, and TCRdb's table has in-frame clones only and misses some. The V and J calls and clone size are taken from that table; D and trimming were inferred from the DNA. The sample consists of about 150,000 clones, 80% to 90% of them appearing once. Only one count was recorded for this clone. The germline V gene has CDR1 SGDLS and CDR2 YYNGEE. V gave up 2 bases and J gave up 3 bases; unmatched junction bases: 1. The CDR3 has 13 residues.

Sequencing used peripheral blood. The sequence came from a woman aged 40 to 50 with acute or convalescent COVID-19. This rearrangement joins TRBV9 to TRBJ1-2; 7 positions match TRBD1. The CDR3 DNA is TGTGCCAGCAGCGTCCAGGGGGACTATGGCTACACCTTC. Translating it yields CASSVQGDYGYTF.